One TCR beta chain is described in this entry. Its target is not known. The sample belongs to a study of T-cell memory formation after mild COVID-19. Findings and limits, study-wide: CM and EM subsets held most contracting CD4+ clones; EMRA held CD8+ ones.

MiXCR, applied by TCRdb to the 5' RACE reads, yields one record per CDR3 protein. The sample has approximately 480,000 distinct CDR3 sequences; 15% to 20% are singletons. V was trimmed by 5 bases and J by 10 bases, leaving 18 bases between them. The CDR3 has 13 amino acids. Per the germline V gene, CDR1 is GTSNPN and CDR2 is SVGIG (reference sequence). This TCR came from an adult woman who had mild COVID-19 (a few samples of this study predate the infection). Cell type and time point are not known. The J gene is TRBJ1-5, the V gene TRBV30; D unclear. The sequenced material came from PBMCs or a T cell subset sorted from them (not recorded which). This chain's CDR3 is CAWGRAVGIPQHF. The CDR3 DNA follows: TGTGCCTGGGGGAGGGCGGTGGGAATACCCCAGCATTTT.